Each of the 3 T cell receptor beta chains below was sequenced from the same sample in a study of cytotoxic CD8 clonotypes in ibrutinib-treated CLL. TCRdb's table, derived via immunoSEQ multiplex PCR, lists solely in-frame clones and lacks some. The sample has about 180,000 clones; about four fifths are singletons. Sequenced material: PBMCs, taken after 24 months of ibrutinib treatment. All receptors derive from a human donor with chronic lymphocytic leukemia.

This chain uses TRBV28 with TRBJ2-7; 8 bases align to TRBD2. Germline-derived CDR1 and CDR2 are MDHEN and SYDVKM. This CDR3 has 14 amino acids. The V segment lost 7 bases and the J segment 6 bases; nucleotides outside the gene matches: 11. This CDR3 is CASTRDPAGGEQYF. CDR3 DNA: TGTGCCAGCACCCGAGACCCGGCGGGGGGCGAGCAGTACTTC.

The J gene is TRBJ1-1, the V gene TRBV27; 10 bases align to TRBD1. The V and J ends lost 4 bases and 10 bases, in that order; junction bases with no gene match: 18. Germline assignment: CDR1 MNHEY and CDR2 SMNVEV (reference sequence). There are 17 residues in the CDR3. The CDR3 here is CASSSLFPTDRGRIAFF. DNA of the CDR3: TGTGCCAGCAGTTCCCTATTCCCGACAGACAGGGGGCGAATAGCTTTCTTT.

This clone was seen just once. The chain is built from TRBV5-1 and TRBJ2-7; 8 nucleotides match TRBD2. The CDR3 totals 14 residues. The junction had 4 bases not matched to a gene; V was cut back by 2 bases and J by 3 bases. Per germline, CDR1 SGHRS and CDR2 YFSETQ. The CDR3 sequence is CASSLRLAYYEQYF. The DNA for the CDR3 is TGCGCCAGCAGCTTACGACTAGCGTACTACGAGCAGTACTTC.